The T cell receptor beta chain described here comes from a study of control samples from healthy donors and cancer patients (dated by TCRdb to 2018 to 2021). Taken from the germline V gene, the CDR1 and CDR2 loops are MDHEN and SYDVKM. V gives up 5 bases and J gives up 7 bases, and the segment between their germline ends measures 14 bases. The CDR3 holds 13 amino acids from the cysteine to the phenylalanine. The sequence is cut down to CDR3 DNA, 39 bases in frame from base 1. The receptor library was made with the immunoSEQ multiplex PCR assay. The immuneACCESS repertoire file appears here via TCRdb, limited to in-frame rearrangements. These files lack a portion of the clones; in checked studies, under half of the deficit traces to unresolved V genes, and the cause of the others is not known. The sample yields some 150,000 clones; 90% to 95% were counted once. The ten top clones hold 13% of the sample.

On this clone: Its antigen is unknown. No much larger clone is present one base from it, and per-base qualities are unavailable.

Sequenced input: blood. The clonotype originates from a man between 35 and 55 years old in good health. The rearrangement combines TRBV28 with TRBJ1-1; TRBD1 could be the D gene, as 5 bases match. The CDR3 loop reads CASSPQGVIEAFF. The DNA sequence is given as TGTGCCAGCAGTCCTCAGGGAGTAATTGAAGCTTTCTTT.